These T cell receptor beta chains were read from a single sample in a study of T cells after yellow fever vaccination. TCRdb reprocessed the 5' RACE reads via MiXCR and lists one record per CDR3 protein. Among hundreds of thousands of distinct CDR3 sequences listed, 17% were seen once. The specimen comprised PBMCs, sampled 5 days after the first yellow fever vaccination. These receptors were taken from a man between 18 and 35 years old who received the YFV17D yellow fever vaccine. CDR3s include the opening cysteine and the closing phenylalanine or tryptophan. Fields, in order: V gene, J gene, CDR3 length, clone size, CDR3 protein. Clone size is given for some rows only: seen once, a few or many times, or a class if the clone is expanded.

V: TRBV12-3/TRBV12-4; J: TRBJ2-2; length: 12; size: few; CDR3: CASPGFSGELFF
V: TRBV4-1; J: TRBJ2-1; length: 15; size: few; CDR3: CASSLQRGGNNEQFF
V: TRBV6-1; J: TRBJ1-1; length: 10; size: -; CDR3: CASRAAEAFF
V: TRBV4-2; J: TRBJ2-2; length: 17; size: few; CDR3: CASSQFPWTSNTGELFF
V: TRBV4-3; J: TRBJ2-3; length: 15; size: few; CDR3: CASSPGQGSRGTQYF
V: TRBV12-3/TRBV12-4; J: TRBJ2-4; length: 15; size: few; CDR3: CASSLAVLAKNIQYF
V: TRBV5-1; J: TRBJ2-1; length: 15; size: many; CDR3: CASSLDFRGLDEQFF
V: TRBV6-5; J: TRBJ2-7; length: 14; size: few; CDR3: CASSLKVERNEQYF
V: TRBV5-1; J: TRBJ2-1; length: 16; size: few; CDR3: CASSYNRASAYNEQFF
V: TRBV5-1; J: TRBJ1-3; length: 13; size: -; CDR3: CASSPDAGNTIYF
V: TRBV27; J: TRBJ2-2; length: 20; size: -; CDR3: CASSLARRDRRPLSPGELFF
V: TRBV4-1; J: TRBJ2-3; length: 15; size: few; CDR3: CASSPQVQGTDTQYF
V: TRBV10-1; J: TRBJ2-3; length: 15; size: -; CDR3: CASSDRPRSTDTQYF
V: TRBV30; J: TRBJ2-1; length: 19; size: -; CDR3: CAWSVATRGPEQESNEQFF
V: TRBV4-2; J: TRBJ2-5; length: 16; size: few; CDR3: CASSQRTSGGAETQYF
V: TRBV7-9; J: TRBJ1-1; length: 14; size: -; CDR3: CASSLVRGWTEAFF
V: TRBV4-3; J: TRBJ2-3; length: 14; size: few; CDR3: CASSPRSLVDTQYF
V: TRBV7-3; J: TRBJ2-6; length: 16; size: -; CDR3: CASSPNGYSGANVLTF
V: TRBV4-1; J: TRBJ1-5; length: 15; size: few; CDR3: CASSQERAPTGPQHF
V: TRBV19; J: TRBJ2-5; length: 14; size: -; CDR3: CASSIGGDQETQYF
V: TRBV20-1; J: TRBJ2-1; length: 14; size: -; CDR3: CSASGTSGYNEQFF
V: TRBV7-2; J: TRBJ1-5; length: 16; size: -; CDR3: CASSLAQPYSNQPQHF